The 32 T cell receptor beta chains below were found in one sample sequenced in a study of shared clonotypes between healthy human individuals. Profiling relied on immunoSEQ multiplex PCR, and the TCRdb table lists in-frame clones only, not all of them. The sample carries millions of clones, about 95% recorded once. The naive CD8 population came from CD45RO-negative cells selected for CCR7, without terminally differentiated effector memory CD45RA+ cells. Sequencing was carried out using naive CD8+ T cells sorted from blood. The receptors come from a man between 18 and 29 years old in good health.

The V and J genes are TRBV6-5 and TRBJ1-1; D is undetermined. This CDR3 contains 12 residues. Between the trimmed V and J ends, which lost 4 bases and 10 bases, there was a span of 13 bases. In germline, CDR1 is MNHEY, CDR2 SVGAGI. For the CDR3, the DNA is TGTGCCAGCAGTTCCCCGGGGAATCCAGCTTTCTTT. It is translated as CASSSPGNPAFF.

The J gene is TRBJ2-3, the V gene TRBV9, with D possibly TRBD1 on 5 matching bases. V dropped 0 bases and J dropped 1 base, with 12 bases sitting between them. The CDR3 totals 16 residues. Germline lookup yields CDR1 SGDLS and CDR2 YYNGEE. The CDR3, as DNA: TGTGCCAGCAGCGTAGGGGGCGGAAGGGGCACAGATACGCAGTATTTT. Translating gives CASSVGGGRGTDTQYF.

The chain uses TRBV5-4 and TRBJ2-1, with 7 nucleotides matching TRBD1. CDR1 is SGHNT, CDR2 YYREEE, per germline (reference sequence). Trimming at V came to 7 bases and at J to 2 bases, leaving 3 bases not matched to a gene. This CDR3 has 13 amino acids. The CDR3 sequence: CASWDSTYNEQFF. The CDR3 coding sequence is TGTGCCAGCTGGGACAGCACCTACAATGAGCAGTTCTTC.

The V gene is TRBV28, the J gene TRBJ2-1; D uncertain. V dropped 2 bases and J dropped 9 bases, with 11 bases sitting between them. In germline, CDR1 is MDHEN, CDR2 SYDVKM. CDR3 length: 13 residues. The CDR3 loop reads CASSLSQGSEQFF. DNA of the CDR3: TGTGCCAGCAGTTTAAGCCAAGGTAGTGAGCAGTTCTTC.

The rearrangement uses TRBV27 and TRBJ2-3; 8 bases match TRBD1. Germline CDR1 and CDR2: MNHEY and SMNVEV (reference sequence). The V and J ends lost 3 bases and 3 bases, in that order; junction bases with no gene match: 23. The CDR3 is 21 amino acids. The DNA for the CDR3 is TGTGCCAGCAGTTTGGAGGACAGGGTGTCGCTAGGGACCCAACCGACAGATACGCAGTATTTT. It codes for CASSLEDRVSLGTQPTDTQYF.

This clone was observed a few times. This CDR3 is also generated by other DNA sequences in the sample. This chain uses TRBV7-2 with TRBJ1-2; D remains ambiguous. The germline V and J ends were trimmed by 1 base and 5 bases, with 5 bases remaining between them. Germline V gene sequence: CDR1 SGHTA, CDR2 FQGNSA. CDR3 length: 12 amino acids. The DNA of the CDR3 is TGTGCCAGCAGCTTAGTGGGATATGGCTACACCTTC. Its translation is CASSLVGYGYTF.

The rearrangement uses TRBV19 and TRBJ1-2, with TRBD1 identical over 9 bases. After removal of 7 bases from V and 3 bases from J, the junction contained 9 bases not matched to a gene. CDR3 size: 15 residues. Germline values: CDR1 LNHDA, CDR2 SQIVND (reference sequence). The CDR3 region is CASTQGAMTDYGYTF. The CDR3 DNA is TGTGCCAGTACACAGGGGGCAATGACTGACTATGGCTACACCTTC.

The chain joins TRBV7-9 to TRBJ1-2; D unclear. Germline V lookup: CDR1 SEHNR, CDR2 FQNEAQ (reference sequence). V was trimmed by 6 bases and J by 4 bases, leaving 12 bases between them. CDR3 length: 13 amino acids. The CDR3 DNA reads as TGTGCCAGCAGTGCGGAGACACGCTATGGCTACACCTTC. It specifies CASSAETRYGYTF.

V is TRBV4-1 and J is TRBJ2-7, with TRBD1 matching 7 bases. This CDR3 is 15 amino acids long. After removal of 6 bases from V and 5 bases from J, the junction contained 13 bases not matched to a gene. From germline, CDR1 is MGHRA and CDR2 YSYEKL. The CDR3 DNA is TGCGCCAGCAGTTTCACTCCCAGGGACAGCCACGAGCAGTACTTC. Its translation is CASSFTPRDSHEQYF.

The chain employs TRBV30 and TRBJ2-2; maybe TRBD1 (6 bases). CDR1 and CDR2 (germline): GTSNPN, SVGIG (reference sequence). The CDR3 has 15 residues. V was clipped by 2 bases and J by 4 bases, with 14 bases between them. The CDR3 sequence: CAWSITGLVTGELFF. The CDR3 DNA sequence: TGTGCCTGGAGTATTACAGGGCTTGTCACCGGGGAGCTGTTTTTT.

Only one count was recorded for this clone. V and J are TRBV6-5 and TRBJ2-1, with a weak D call TRBD2 (6 bases). Germline values: CDR1 MNHEY, CDR2 SVGAGI. This CDR3 is built from 14 residues. V shed 4 bases and J shed 4 bases, with 11 bases lying between them. The CDR3 protein is CASSFAGSYNEQFF. CDR3 nucleotides: TGTGCCAGCAGTTTCGCGGGGTCTTACAATGAGCAGTTCTTC.

The chain links TRBV9 to TRBJ2-7; tentatively, D is TRBD2 (10 bases). The germline CDR1 and CDR2 sequences are SGDLS and YYNGEE. The CDR3 length is 18 residues. The V and J ends lost 3 bases and 4 bases respectively, with 26 bases between them. The CDR3 sequence: CASSAGTGYGLADYEQYF. The CDR3 nucleotides are TGTGCCAGCAGCGCCGGGACAGGGTATGGACTAGCGGATTACGAGCAGTACTTC.

J is TRBJ1-4 and V is TRBV19; no clear D gene. V gave up 8 bases and J gave up 5 bases, with 9 bases separating them. Per the germline V gene, CDR1 is LNHDA and CDR2 is SQIVND (reference sequence). The CDR3 covers 12 residues. CDR3 coding DNA: TGTGCCAGTCGAGACTGGAATGAAAAACTGTTTTTT. It translates to CASRDWNEKLFF.

The chain has TRBV15 and TRBJ2-2; D uncertain. The length of the CDR3 is 14 residues. The germline V and J ends were trimmed by 9 bases and 1 base, with 12 bases remaining between them. Germline lookup yields CDR1 LNHNV and CDR2 YYDKDF (reference sequence). The CDR3 DNA is TGTGCCACGTCCGAGAGGAGGAACACCGGGGAGCTGTTTTTT. It translates to CATSERRNTGELFF.

The rearrangement links TRBV4-1 to TRBJ1-1; no clear D gene. This CDR3 contains 15 residues. In germline, CDR1 is MGHRA, CDR2 YSYEKL. V lost 3 bases and J lost 5, with 16 bases in between. The CDR3 DNA is TGCGCCAGCAGCCATCCTCATGGGGAGAGGACTGAAGCTTTCTTT. Its protein is CASSHPHGERTEAFF.

The chain is built from TRBV30 and TRBJ1-1; the match to TRBD1 covers 7 bases. The trim removed 6 bases at V and 5 bases at J, leaving 15 bases unmatched. CDR3 size: 15 residues. From germline, CDR1 is GTSNPN and CDR2 SVGIG (reference sequence). The CDR3 loop reads CACPSLPGGWTEAFF. The CDR3 DNA reads as TGTGCCTGCCCGAGTCTCCCAGGGGGTTGGACTGAAGCTTTCTTT.

V is TRBV7-2 and J is TRBJ1-2; 9 nucleotides agree with TRBD1. The CDR3 has 17 amino acids. Germline V gene data show CDR1 as SGHTA and CDR2 as FQGNSA. Trimming removed 1 base from V and 3 bases from J; junction bases left unmatched: 9. This CDR3 reads CASSLVSGTGLYYGYTF. The CDR3 nucleotides are TGTGCCAGCAGCTTAGTTTCCGGGACAGGGCTTTACTATGGCTACACCTTC.

This chain uses TRBV19 with TRBJ2-2; D is unresolved. This CDR3 comprises 13 residues. V dropped 3 bases and J dropped 9 bases, with 11 bases sitting between them. Germline V gene data show CDR1 as LNHDA and CDR2 as SQIVND (reference sequence). The CDR3 reads CASSIFGFRELFF. CDR3 in DNA: TGTGCCAGTAGTATCTTCGGGTTCCGGGAGCTGTTTTTT.

V and J are TRBV4-3 and TRBJ1-1; D remains ambiguous. This CDR3 has 15 amino acids. Trimming removed 4 bases from V and 3 bases from J, with 15 bases in between. The V gene's germline CDR1 is LGHNA and CDR2 YSLEER. Here the CDR3 reads CASSRNARVDTEAFF. Here the CDR3 DNA reads TGCGCCAGCAGCCGAAACGCGCGGGTGGACACTGAAGCTTTCTTT.

The V call is TRBV2, the J call TRBJ1-1; D unresolved. In germline, CDR1 is SNHLY, CDR2 FYNNEI. The CDR3 contains 14 residues. Trimming left V 6 bases short and J 1 base short, with 12 bases between. CDR3 in amino acids: CASRFKFSNTEAFF. The CDR3 nucleotides read TGTGCCAGCAGGTTCAAATTCTCGAACACTGAAGCTTTCTTT.

The V call is TRBV9, the J call TRBJ2-5; D is undetermined. The CDR3 runs to 15 residues. Germline values: CDR1 SGDLS, CDR2 YYNGEE. The V end lost 0 bases, the J end lost 5 bases, and 14 bases lay between the germline ends. DNA of the CDR3: TGTGCCAGCAGCGTAGACTCTAGAGTGGAGGAGACCCAGTACTTC. Its protein product is CASSVDSRVEETQYF.

The CDR3 DNA reads TGTGCCAGCAGTTTCATTCAGGGGGCGCTTAATGAGCAGTTCTTC. Translating it yields CASSFIQGALNEQFF. The V gene is TRBV27, the J gene TRBJ2-1; 8 nucleotides match TRBD1. The germline V gene encodes CDR1 MNHEY and CDR2 SMNVEV (reference sequence). The CDR3 spans 15 residues. Unmatched junction bases numbered 8, after V lost 3 bases and J lost 7 bases.

Comment on this clone: The sample contains more than one DNA sequence encoding this CDR3. Written as DNA, the CDR3 is TGTGCCAGCAGTTTGGTACGGAGCTCCTACGAGCAGTACTTC. It specifies CASSLVRSSYEQYF. The chain combines TRBV28 with TRBJ2-7; D not certain. Germline V gene data show CDR1 as MDHEN and CDR2 as SYDVKM. CDR3 length: 14 residues. Trimming left V 3 bases short and J 0 bases short, with 9 bases between.

A single count supports this clone. This rearrangement joins TRBV15 to TRBJ2-2; D is unresolved. Trimming stripped 3 bases from V and 6 bases from J, with 17 bases between. Germline lookup yields CDR1 LNHNV and CDR2 YYDKDF (reference sequence). This CDR3 is built from 16 residues. CDR3 nucleotides: TGTGCCACCAGCAGCCGCCAGGAGACCCGTGCCGGGGAGCTGTTTTTT. Its translation is CATSSRQETRAGELFF.

As for this clone: Other DNA sequences of this sample code for an identical CDR3. This chain connects TRBV7-9 to TRBJ2-7; D may correspond to TRBD1 or TRBD2 (5 bases each). CDR1 and CDR2 (germline): SEHNR, FQNEAQ (reference sequence). Trimming shortened V by 5 bases and J by 2 bases, and 13 bases separated the two germline ends. There are 14 residues in the CDR3. DNA of the CDR3: TGTGCCAGCAGCCTCGCCGGGGCGGCCTACGAGCAGTACTTC. Protein sequence: CASSLAGAAYEQYF.

The V and J genes are TRBV9 and TRBJ2-7, with D possibly TRBD2 on 6 matching bases. The CDR3 contains 16 residues. The germline V gene has CDR1 SGDLS and CDR2 YYNGEE. V gave up 3 bases and J gave up 0 bases, with 16 bases separating them. CDR3: CASSDATSSSSYEQYF. The DNA of the CDR3 is TGTGCCAGCAGCGACGCTACTAGCTCAAGCTCCTACGAGCAGTACTTC.

CDR3 in amino acids: CASSQGSQEQYF. The DNA of the CDR3 is TGTGCCAGCAGCCAGGGATCTCAGGAGCAGTACTTC. V and J are TRBV7-9 and TRBJ2-7; possible D gene TRBD1, 5 bases. Trimming removed 5 bases at V and 7 bases at J, with 12 bases between. CDR3 length equals 12 residues. Germline CDR1 is SEHNR and CDR2 is FQNEAQ (reference sequence).

With respect to this clone: This same CDR3 is encoded by further DNA sequences in the sample. The CDR3 region has the DNA TGTGCCAGCAGTGACTCAGGACTAGCTGATACGCAGTATTTT. Translated, it gives CASSDSGLADTQYF. The chain recombines TRBV6-4 with TRBJ2-3; 8 bases fit TRBD2. V lost 0 bases, J lost 6 bases, and 2 bases stayed unmatched. The CDR3 length is 14 residues. CDR1 is MRHNA, CDR2 SNTAGT, per germline.

The CDR3 nucleotides are TGTGCCAGCAGTGAGGACACCCCCTATAATTCACCCCTCCACTTT. Amino acid sequence: CASSEDTPYNSPLHF. The V gene is TRBV6-1, the J gene TRBJ1-6; TRBD1 is a possible D gene (5 bases). Germline V lookup: CDR1 MNHNS, CDR2 SASEGT. The CDR3 is made up of 15 amino acids. The germline V and J ends were trimmed by 3 bases and 2 bases, with 8 bases remaining between them.

This chain links TRBV4-3 with TRBJ1-2; no reliable D call. V dropped 3 bases and J dropped 0 bases, with 11 bases sitting between them. The CDR3 contains 15 residues. Looked up from germline, CDR1 is LGHNA and CDR2 is YSLEER. The CDR3 DNA is TGCGCCAGCAGCCAGAGTTTATCGGCTAACTATGGCTACACCTTC. Its protein product is CASSQSLSANYGYTF.

This chain joins TRBV13 and TRBJ1-2, with no clear D. Trimming took off 0 bases at V and 8 bases at J, with 10 bases between the two ends. This CDR3 is 13 amino acids long. The germline V gene encodes CDR1 PRHDT and CDR2 FYEKMQ (reference sequence). The CDR3 DNA is TGTGCCAGCAGCTTAGGGGGATTATGGGGCTACACCTTC. Protein: CASSLGGLWGYTF. Together with reference TRBV13 and TRBJ1-2, the CDR3 gives the full variable domain: AAGVIQSPRHLIKEKRETATLKCYPIPRHDTVYWYQQGPGQDPQFLISFYEKMQSDKGSIPDRFSAQQFSDYHSELNMSSLELGDSALYFCASSLGGLWGYTFGSGTRLTVV.

The chain recombines TRBV5-4 with TRBJ2-2; a weak D match, TRBD1 (6 bases). Trimming pared 0 bases from V and 6 bases from J, leaving 15 bases between. The CDR3 is made up of 16 amino acids. CDR1 and CDR2 from the germline V gene are SGHNT and YYREEE (reference sequence). The CDR3 sequence: CASSLAEGVFAGELFF. CDR3 sequence (DNA): TGTGCCAGCAGCTTGGCAGAGGGGGTTTTCGCCGGGGAGCTGTTTTTT. The complete variable domain, with remaining parts taken from reference TRBV5-4 and TRBJ2-2, reads ETGVTQSPTHLIKTRGQQVTLRCSSQSGHNTVSWYQQALGQGPQFIFQYYREEENGRGNFPPRFSGLQFPNYSSELNVNALELDDSALYLCASSLAEGVFAGELFFGEGSRLTVL.